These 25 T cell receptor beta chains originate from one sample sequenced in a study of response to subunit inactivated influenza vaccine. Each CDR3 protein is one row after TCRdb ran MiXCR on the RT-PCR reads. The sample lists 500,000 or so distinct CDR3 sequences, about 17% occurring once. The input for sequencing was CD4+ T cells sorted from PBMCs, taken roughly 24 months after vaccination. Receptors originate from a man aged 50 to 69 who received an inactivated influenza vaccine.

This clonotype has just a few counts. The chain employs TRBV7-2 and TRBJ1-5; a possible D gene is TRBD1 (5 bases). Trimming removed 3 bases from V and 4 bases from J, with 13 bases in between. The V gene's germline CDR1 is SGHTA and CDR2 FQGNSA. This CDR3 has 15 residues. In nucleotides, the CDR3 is TGTGCCAGCAGCTTTGGGGGACGGAGAAATCAGCCCCAGCATTTT. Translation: CASSFGGRRNQPQHF.

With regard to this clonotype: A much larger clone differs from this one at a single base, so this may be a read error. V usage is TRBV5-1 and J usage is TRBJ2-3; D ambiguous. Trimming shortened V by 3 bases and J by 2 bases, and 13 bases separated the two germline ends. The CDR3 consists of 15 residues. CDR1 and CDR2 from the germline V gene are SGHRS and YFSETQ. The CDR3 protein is CASSWAVRTTDTQYF. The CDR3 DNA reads TGCGCCAGCAGCTGGGCAGTGAGGACCACAGATACGCAGTATTTT. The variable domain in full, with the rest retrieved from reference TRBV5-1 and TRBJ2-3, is KAGVTQTPRYLIKTRGQQVTLSCSPISGHRSVSWYQQTPGQGLQFLFEYFSETQRNKGNFPGRFSGRQFSNSRSEMNVSTLELGDSALYLCASSWAVRTTDTQYFGPGTRLTVL.

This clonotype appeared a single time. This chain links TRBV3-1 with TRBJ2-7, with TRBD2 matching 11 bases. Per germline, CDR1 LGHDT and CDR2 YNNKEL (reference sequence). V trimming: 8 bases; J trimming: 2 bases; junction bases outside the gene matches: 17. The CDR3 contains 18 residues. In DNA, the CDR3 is TGTGCCAGCTGTTCCGGGCTAGCGGGAGGAAGGACCCCCTACGAGCAGTACTTC. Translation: CASCSGLAGGRTPYEQYF.

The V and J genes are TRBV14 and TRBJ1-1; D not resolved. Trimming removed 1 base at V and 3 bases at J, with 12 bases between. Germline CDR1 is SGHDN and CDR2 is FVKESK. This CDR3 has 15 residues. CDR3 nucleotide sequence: TGTGCCAGCAGCCAAGTCTGGGGTTCTCACACTGAAGCTTTCTTT. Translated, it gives CASSQVWGSHTEAFF.

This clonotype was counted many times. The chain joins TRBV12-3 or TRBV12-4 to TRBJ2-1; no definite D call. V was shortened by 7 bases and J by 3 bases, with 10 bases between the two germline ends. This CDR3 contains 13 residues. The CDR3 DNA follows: TGTGCCAGCATCTTTAGCAACTACAATGAGCAGTTCTTC. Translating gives CASIFSNYNEQFF.

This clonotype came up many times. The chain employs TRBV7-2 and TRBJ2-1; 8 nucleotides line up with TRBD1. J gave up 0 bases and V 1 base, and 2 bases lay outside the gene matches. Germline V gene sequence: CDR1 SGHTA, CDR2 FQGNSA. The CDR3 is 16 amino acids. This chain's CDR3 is CASSLDGTGSYNEQFF. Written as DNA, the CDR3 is TGTGCCAGCAGCTTAGACGGGACAGGCTCCTACAATGAGCAGTTCTTC. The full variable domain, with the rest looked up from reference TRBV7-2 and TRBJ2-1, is GAGVSQSPSNKVTEKGKDVELRCDPISGHTALYWYRQSLGQGLEFLIYFQGNSAPDKSGLPSDRFSAERTGGSVSTLTIQRTQQEDSAVYLCASSLDGTGSYNEQFFGPGTRLTVL.

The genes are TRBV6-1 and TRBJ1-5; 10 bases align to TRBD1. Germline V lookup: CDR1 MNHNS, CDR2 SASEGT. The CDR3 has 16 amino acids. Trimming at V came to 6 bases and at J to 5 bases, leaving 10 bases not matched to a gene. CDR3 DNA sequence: TGTGCCAGCAGGACACATCCCGGGACAGGGGATCAGCCCCAGCATTTT. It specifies CASRTHPGTGDQPQHF.

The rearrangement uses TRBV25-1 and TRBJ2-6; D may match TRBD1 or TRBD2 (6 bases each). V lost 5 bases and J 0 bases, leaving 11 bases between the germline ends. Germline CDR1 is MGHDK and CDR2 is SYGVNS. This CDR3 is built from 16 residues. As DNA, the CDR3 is TGTGCCAGCAGTAAGGGGGAGGCCTCTGGGGCCAACGTCCTGACTTTC. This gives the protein CASSKGEASGANVLTF.

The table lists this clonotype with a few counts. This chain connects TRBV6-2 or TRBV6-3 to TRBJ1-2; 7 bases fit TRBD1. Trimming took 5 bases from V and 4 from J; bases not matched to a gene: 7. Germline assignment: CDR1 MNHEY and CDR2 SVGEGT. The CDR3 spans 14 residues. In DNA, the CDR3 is TGTGCCAGCAGTAACAGGGGTGGACCCTATGGCTACACCTTC. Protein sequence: CASSNRGGPYGYTF.

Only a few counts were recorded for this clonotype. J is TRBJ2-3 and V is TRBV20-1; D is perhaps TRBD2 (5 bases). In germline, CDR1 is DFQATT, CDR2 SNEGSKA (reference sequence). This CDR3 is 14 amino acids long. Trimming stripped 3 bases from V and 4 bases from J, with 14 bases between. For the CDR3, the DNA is TGCAGTGCTAGTGGAGGCTTTCAGGCAGATACGCAGTATTTT. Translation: CSASGGFQADTQYF.

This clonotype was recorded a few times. CDR3 DNA: TGCAGCGTTGTTCCTGGGGAAAACATTCAGTACTTC. Its translation is CSVVPGENIQYF. The gene calls are TRBV29-1 and TRBJ2-4, with D hard to call. The V end lost 4 bases, the J end lost 5 bases, and 9 bases lay between the germline ends. CDR3 size: 12 residues. Germline lookup yields CDR1 SQVTM and CDR2 ANQGSEA. The variable domain in full, completed from reference TRBV29-1 and TRBJ2-4, reads SAVISQKPSRDICQRGTSLTIQCQVDSQVTMMFWYRQQPGQSLTLIATANQGSEATYESGFVIDKFPISRPNLTFSTLTVSNMSPEDSSIYLCSVVPGENIQYFGAGTRLSVL.

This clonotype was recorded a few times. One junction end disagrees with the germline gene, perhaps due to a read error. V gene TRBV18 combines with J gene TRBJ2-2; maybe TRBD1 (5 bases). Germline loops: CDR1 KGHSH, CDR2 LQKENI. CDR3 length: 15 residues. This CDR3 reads CASSPGSGNNGELFF. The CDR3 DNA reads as TGTGCCAGCTCACCAGGATCAGGGAACAACGGGGAGCTGTTTTTT.

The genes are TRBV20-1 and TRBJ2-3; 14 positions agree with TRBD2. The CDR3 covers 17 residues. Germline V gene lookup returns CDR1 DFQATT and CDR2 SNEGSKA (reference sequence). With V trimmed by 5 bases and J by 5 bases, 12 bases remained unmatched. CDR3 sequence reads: CSAPGLAGVGSGDTQYF. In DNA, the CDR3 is TGCAGTGCTCCGGGACTAGCGGGAGTTGGGTCCGGAGATACGCAGTATTTT.

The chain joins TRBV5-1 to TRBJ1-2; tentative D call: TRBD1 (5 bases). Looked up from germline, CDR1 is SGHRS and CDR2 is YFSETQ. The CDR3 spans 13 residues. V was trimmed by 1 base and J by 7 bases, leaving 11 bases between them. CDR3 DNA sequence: TGCGCCAGCAGCTTGCAAGGGGATGGTGGCTACACCTTC. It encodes CASSLQGDGGYTF.

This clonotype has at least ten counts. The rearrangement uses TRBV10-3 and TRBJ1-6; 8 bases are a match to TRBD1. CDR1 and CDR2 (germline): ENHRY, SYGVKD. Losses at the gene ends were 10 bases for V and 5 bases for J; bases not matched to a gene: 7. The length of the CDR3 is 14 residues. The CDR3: CATKRTGNNSPLHF. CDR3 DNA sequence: TGTGCCACAAAGAGGACAGGGAATAATTCACCCCTCCACTTT.

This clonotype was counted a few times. CDR3 coding DNA: TGTGCCATCAGTGATGTGGGGATTGAGCAGTTCTTC. Its protein product is CAISDVGIEQFF. This chain links TRBV10-3 with TRBJ2-1, with unresolved D. Trimming pared 3 bases from V and 9 bases from J, leaving 9 bases between. Germline CDR1 and CDR2: ENHRY and SYGVKD. The CDR3 totals 12 residues.

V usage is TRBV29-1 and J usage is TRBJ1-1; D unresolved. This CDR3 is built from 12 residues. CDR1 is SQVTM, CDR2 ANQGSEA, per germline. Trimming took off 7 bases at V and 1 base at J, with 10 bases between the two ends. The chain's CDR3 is CSARDSNTEAFF. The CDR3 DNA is TGCAGCGCCCGAGACTCGAACACTGAAGCTTTCTTT.

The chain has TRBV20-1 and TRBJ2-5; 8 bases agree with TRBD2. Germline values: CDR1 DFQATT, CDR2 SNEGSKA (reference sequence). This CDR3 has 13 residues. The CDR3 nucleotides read TGCAGCGAACTCGCGGGGGGTCAAGAGACCCAGTACTTC. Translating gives CSELAGGQETQYF.

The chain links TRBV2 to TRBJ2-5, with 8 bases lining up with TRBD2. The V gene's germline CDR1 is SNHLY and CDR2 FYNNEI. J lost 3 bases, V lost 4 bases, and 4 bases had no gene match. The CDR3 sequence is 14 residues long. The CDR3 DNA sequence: TGTGCCAGCAGTGCGGGGGGGCCTAAAGAGACCCAGTACTTC. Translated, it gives CASSAGGPKETQYF.

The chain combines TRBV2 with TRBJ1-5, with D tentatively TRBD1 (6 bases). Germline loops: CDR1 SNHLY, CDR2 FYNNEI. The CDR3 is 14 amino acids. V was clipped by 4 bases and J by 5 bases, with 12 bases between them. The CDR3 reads CASSGGQSYQPQHF. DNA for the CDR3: TGTGCCAGCAGTGGAGGACAGTCCTATCAGCCCCAGCATTTT. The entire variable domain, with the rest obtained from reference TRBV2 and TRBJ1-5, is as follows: EPEVTQTPSHQVTQMGQEVILRCVPISNHLYFYWYRQILGQKVEFLVSFYNNEISEKSEIFDDQFSVERPDGSNFTLKIRSTKLEDSAMYFCASSGGQSYQPQHFGDGTRLSIL.

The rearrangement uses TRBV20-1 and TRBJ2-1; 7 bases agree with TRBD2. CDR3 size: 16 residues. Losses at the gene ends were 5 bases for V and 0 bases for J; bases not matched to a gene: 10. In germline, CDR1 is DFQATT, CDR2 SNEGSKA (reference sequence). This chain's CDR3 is CSAYLLAGSSYNEQFF. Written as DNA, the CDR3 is TGCAGTGCTTACCTCTTAGCGGGTAGCTCCTACAATGAGCAGTTCTTC.

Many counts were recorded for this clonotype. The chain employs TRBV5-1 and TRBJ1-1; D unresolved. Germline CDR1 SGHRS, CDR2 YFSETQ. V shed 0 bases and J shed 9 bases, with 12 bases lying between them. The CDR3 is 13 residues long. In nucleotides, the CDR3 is TGCGCCAGCAGCTTGGAAGGTGAGGGCAAAGCTTTCTTT. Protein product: CASSLEGEGKAFF. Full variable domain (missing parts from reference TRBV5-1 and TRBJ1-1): KAGVTQTPRYLIKTRGQQVTLSCSPISGHRSVSWYQQTPGQGLQFLFEYFSETQRNKGNFPGRFSGRQFSNSRSEMNVSTLELGDSALYLCASSLEGEGKAFFGQGTRLTVV.

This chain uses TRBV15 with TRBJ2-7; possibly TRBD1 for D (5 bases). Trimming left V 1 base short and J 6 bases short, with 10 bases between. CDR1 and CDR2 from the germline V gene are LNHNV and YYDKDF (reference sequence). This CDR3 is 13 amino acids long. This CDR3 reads CATSRGVGLEQYF. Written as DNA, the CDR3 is TGTGCCACCAGCAGAGGGGTGGGGCTCGAGCAGTACTTC.

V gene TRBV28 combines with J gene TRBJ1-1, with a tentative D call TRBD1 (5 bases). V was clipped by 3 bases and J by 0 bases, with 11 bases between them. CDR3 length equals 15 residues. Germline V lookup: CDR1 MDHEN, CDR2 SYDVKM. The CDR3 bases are TGTGCCAGCAGTTTGCGACAGAGAATGAACACTGAAGCTTTCTTT. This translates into CASSLRQRMNTEAFF.

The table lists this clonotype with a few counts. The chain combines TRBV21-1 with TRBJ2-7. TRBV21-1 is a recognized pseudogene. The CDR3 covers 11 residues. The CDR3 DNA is TGTGCCAGCAGCAGACCCTACGAGCAGTACTTC. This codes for CASSRPYEQYF.